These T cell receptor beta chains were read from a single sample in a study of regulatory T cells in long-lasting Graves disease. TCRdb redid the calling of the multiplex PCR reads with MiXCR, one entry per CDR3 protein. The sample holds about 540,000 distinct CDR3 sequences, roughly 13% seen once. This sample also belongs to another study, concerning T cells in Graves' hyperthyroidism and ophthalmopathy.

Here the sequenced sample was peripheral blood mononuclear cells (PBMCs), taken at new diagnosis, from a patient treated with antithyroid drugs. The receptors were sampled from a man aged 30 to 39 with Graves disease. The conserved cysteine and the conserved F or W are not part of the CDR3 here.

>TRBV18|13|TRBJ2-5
ASSPGQGSQETQY
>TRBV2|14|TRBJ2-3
ASRGPGTSGTDTQY
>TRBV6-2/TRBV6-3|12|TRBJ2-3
ASSEARPTDTQY
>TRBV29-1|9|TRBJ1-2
SVDSGYGYT
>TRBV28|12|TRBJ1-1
ASHPHGGNTEAF
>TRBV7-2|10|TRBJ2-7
ASRGGPYEQY
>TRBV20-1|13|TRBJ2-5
SARGKGYPFETQY
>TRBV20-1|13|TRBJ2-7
SARERTGGRNEQY
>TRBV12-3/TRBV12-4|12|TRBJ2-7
ASSLERAYNEQY
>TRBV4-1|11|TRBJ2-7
ASSQGLAERQY
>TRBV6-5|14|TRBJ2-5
ASSYASGTGEGTQY
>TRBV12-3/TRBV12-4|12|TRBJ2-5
ASSRDRGKETQY
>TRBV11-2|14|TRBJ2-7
ASSLSGTLRSYEQY
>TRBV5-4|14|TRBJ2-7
ASSFGSGREGQEQY
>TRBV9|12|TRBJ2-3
ASSASGGTDTQY
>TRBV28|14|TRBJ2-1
ASVSHGLAGGGEQF
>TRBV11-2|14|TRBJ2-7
ASSSGPGQGKGEQY
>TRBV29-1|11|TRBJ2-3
SVDGTSLDTQY
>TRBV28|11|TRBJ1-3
ASSTASGNTIY
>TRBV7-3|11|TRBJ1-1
ASSRPINTEAF
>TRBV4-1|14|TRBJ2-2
ASSQDLAANTGELF
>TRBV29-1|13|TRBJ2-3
SVPAVTASTDTQY
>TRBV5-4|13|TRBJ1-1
ASSPSGTVDTEAF
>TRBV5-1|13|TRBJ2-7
ASSLGDSGIYEQY
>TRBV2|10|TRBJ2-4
ASLGGRDIQY
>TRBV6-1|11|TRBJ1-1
ASNQGKNTEAF
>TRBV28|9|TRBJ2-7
ASSNMDEQY
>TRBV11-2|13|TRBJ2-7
ASSLGRRGGDEQY
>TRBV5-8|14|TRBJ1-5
ASSQFPSLRGQPQH
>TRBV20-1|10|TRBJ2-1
SALQGPNEQF
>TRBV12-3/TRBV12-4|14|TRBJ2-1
ASSLKREGLRNEQF
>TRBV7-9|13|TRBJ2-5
ASSSQAGRGETQY
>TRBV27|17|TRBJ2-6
ASSFLQGQGAVGANVLT
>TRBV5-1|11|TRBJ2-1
ASAADLSNEQF
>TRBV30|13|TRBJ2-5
AWSLGLAGAETQY
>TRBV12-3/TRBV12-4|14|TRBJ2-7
ASSLRYTGATYEQY
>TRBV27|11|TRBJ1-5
ASSVKANQPQH
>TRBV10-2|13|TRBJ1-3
ASSESGQTGNTIY
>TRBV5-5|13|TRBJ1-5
ASSLGQGNLQPQH
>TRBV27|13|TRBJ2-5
ASSPDWGFQETQY
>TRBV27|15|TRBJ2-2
ASRLAGGPVNTGELF
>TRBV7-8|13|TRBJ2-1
ASSTPGLAYNEQF
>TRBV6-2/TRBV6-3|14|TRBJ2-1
ASSYSAGGPDNEQF
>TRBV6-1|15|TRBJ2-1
ARAGTSGRTTHNEQF
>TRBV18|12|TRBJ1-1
ASSLGPRNTEAF
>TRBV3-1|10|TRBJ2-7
ASERDSYEQY
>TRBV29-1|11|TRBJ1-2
SVDIGSGGGYT
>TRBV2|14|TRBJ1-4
ASLPQVGQVDEKLF
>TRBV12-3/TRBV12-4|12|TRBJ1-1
ASTTGTLNTEAF
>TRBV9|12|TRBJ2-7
ASSVGGEDYEQY
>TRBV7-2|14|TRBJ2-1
ASGLRAGGPRNEQF
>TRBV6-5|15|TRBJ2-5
ASSSGLAGGYQETQY
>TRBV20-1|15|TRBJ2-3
SARGQGVAAHTDTQY
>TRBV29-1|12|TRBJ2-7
SVGLGRVVQEQY